These T cell receptor beta chains were read from a single sample in a study of T-cell reconstitution after alpha-beta-depleted transplantation in children. TCRdb used MiXCR to reprocess the PCR reads, holding one entry per CDR3 protein. The profile covers some 590,000 distinct CDR3 sequences, with about 10% appearing a single time and roughly 4% taken by the ten largest. This specimen was PBMCs from the stem cell graft donor, taken from the stem cell graft. Receptors were obtained from a human donor who donated a stem cell graft to a child with acute myeloid leukemia. CDR3s include the opening cysteine and the closing phenylalanine or tryptophan. A D gene is named only where the DNA matches it firmly. Size is stated for part of the rows, as once, few or many counts, or as a class when the clone is expanded.

cdr3_length: 12
j_call: TRBJ2-1
d_call: NA
v_call: TRBV12-3/TRBV12-4
clone_size: many
cdr3_aa: CASSLGPNEQFF
cdr3_nt: TGTGCCAGCAGTTTAGGACCTAATGAGCAGTTCTTC

cdr3_length: 14
j_call: TRBJ2-3
d_call: TRBD1
v_call: TRBV12-3/TRBV12-4
clone_size: NA
cdr3_aa: CASSLDRAADTQYF
cdr3_nt: TGTGCCAGCAGTTTGGACAGGGCGGCAGATACGCAGTATTTT

cdr3_length: 11
j_call: TRBJ2-5
d_call: NA
v_call: TRBV25-1
clone_size: many
cdr3_aa: CASRGAKTQYF
cdr3_nt: TGTGCCAGCAGAGGGGCGAAGACCCAGTACTTC

cdr3_length: 15
j_call: TRBJ1-1
d_call: NA
v_call: TRBV28
clone_size: NA
cdr3_aa: CASNTGGMANTEAFF
cdr3_nt: TGTGCCAGCAACACGGGGGGTATGGCCAACACTGAAGCTTTCTTT

cdr3_length: 13
j_call: TRBJ2-5
d_call: TRBD1
v_call: TRBV29-1
clone_size: many
cdr3_aa: CSGRTGGQETQYF
cdr3_nt: TGCAGCGGCCGGACAGGGGGACAAGAGACCCAGTACTTC

cdr3_length: 14
j_call: TRBJ1-1
d_call: TRBD1
v_call: TRBV7-2
clone_size: many
cdr3_aa: CASSRDRGPTEAFF
cdr3_nt: TGTGCCAGCAGTCGGGACAGGGGACCGACTGAAGCTTTCTTT

cdr3_length: 13
j_call: TRBJ2-5
d_call: NA
v_call: TRBV12-3/TRBV12-4
clone_size: NA
cdr3_aa: CASSFFAQETQYF
cdr3_nt: TGTGCCAGCAGTTTTTTTGCTCAGGAGACCCAGTACTTC

cdr3_length: 16
j_call: TRBJ2-3
d_call: NA
v_call: TRBV12-3/TRBV12-4
clone_size: many
cdr3_aa: CASSLPVGPGTDTQYF
cdr3_nt: TGTGCCAGCAGTTTGCCAGTCGGGCCTGGCACAGATACGCAGTATTTT

cdr3_length: 13
j_call: TRBJ2-1
d_call: NA
v_call: TRBV9
clone_size: many
cdr3_aa: CASSVQGGNEQFF
cdr3_nt: TGTGCCAGCAGCGTACAGGGTGGCAATGAGCAGTTCTTC

cdr3_length: 11
j_call: TRBJ1-1
d_call: NA
v_call: TRBV29-1
clone_size: NA
cdr3_aa: CSVAMNTEAFF
cdr3_nt: TGCAGCGTTGCGATGAACACTGAAGCTTTCTTT

cdr3_length: 14
j_call: TRBJ1-1
d_call: TRBD1
v_call: TRBV12-3/TRBV12-4
clone_size: few
cdr3_aa: CASSLDRARTEAFF
cdr3_nt: TGTGCCAGCAGTCTCGACAGGGCGCGCACTGAAGCTTTCTTT

cdr3_length: 16
j_call: TRBJ2-7
d_call: NA
v_call: TRBV27
clone_size: NA
cdr3_aa: CASTPQGIAASYEQYF
cdr3_nt: TGTGCCAGCACCCCCCAGGGAATAGCCGCGTCCTACGAGCAGTACTTC

cdr3_length: 17
j_call: TRBJ2-1
d_call: NA
v_call: TRBV9
clone_size: many
cdr3_aa: CASSASLAKSSYNEQFF
cdr3_nt: TGTGCCAGCAGCGCGAGCCTAGCGAAGAGCTCCTACAATGAGCAGTTCTTC

cdr3_length: 14
j_call: TRBJ1-2
d_call: TRBD1
v_call: TRBV9
clone_size: NA
cdr3_aa: CASSVAGGTDGYTF
cdr3_nt: TGTGCCAGCAGCGTAGCAGGGGGAACTGATGGCTACACCTTC

cdr3_length: 14
j_call: TRBJ1-2
d_call: NA
v_call: TRBV6-1
clone_size: few
cdr3_aa: CASSESGQLYGYTF
cdr3_nt: TGTGCCAGCAGTGAATCAGGACAGCTGTATGGCTACACCTTC

cdr3_length: 14
j_call: TRBJ2-2
d_call: TRBD1
v_call: TRBV29-1
clone_size: many
cdr3_aa: CSVKRTGRTGELFF
cdr3_nt: TGCAGCGTAAAAAGGACAGGGAGGACCGGGGAGCTGTTTTTT

cdr3_length: 14
j_call: TRBJ2-7
d_call: TRBD1
v_call: TRBV4-2
clone_size: NA
cdr3_aa: CASSQANRGGEQYF
cdr3_nt: TGTGCCAGCAGCCAAGCGAACAGGGGTGGCGAGCAGTACTTC

cdr3_length: 13
j_call: TRBJ1-5
d_call: NA
v_call: TRBV15
clone_size: few
cdr3_aa: CATRREANQPQHF
cdr3_nt: TGTGCCACCCGGCGGGAGGCCAATCAGCCCCAGCATTTT

cdr3_length: 16
j_call: TRBJ2-1
d_call: TRBD2
v_call: TRBV6-2/TRBV6-3
clone_size: many
cdr3_aa: CASSALAEPPSNEQFF
cdr3_nt: TGTGCCAGCAGCGCTCTAGCGGAGCCCCCATCCAATGAGCAGTTCTTC

cdr3_length: 15
j_call: TRBJ2-1
d_call: TRBD2
v_call: TRBV20-1
clone_size: few
cdr3_aa: CSAREGLAGYNEQFF
cdr3_nt: TGCAGTGCTAGAGAAGGACTAGCGGGTTACAATGAGCAGTTCTTC

cdr3_length: 15
j_call: TRBJ2-5
d_call: NA
v_call: TRBV4-2
clone_size: few
cdr3_aa: CASSQTYAAWETQYF
cdr3_nt: TGTGCCAGCAGCCAAACCTATGCAGCCTGGGAGACCCAGTACTTC

cdr3_length: 14
j_call: TRBJ2-1
d_call: NA
v_call: TRBV11-3
clone_size: few
cdr3_aa: CASSLGDQTDEQFF
cdr3_nt: TGTGCCAGCAGCTTGGGGGACCAGACGGATGAGCAGTTCTTC

cdr3_length: 16
j_call: TRBJ2-1
d_call: TRBD2
v_call: TRBV24-1
clone_size: NA
cdr3_aa: CATSAPEAGAGNEQFF
cdr3_nt: TGTGCCACCAGTGCCCCCGAGGCGGGAGCGGGCAATGAGCAGTTCTTC

cdr3_length: 15
j_call: TRBJ2-3
d_call: NA
v_call: TRBV10-3
clone_size: few
cdr3_aa: CAISASSTAADTQYF
cdr3_nt: TGTGCCATCAGTGCGAGTAGCACAGCAGCAGATACGCAGTATTTT

cdr3_length: 14
j_call: TRBJ2-7
d_call: NA
v_call: TRBV7-2
clone_size: few
cdr3_aa: CASSSVGRTYEQYF
cdr3_nt: TGTGCCAGCAGCTCCGTGGGAAGGACCTACGAGCAGTACTTC

cdr3_length: 12
j_call: TRBJ2-7
d_call: NA
v_call: TRBV20-1
clone_size: few
cdr3_aa: CSATTGYDEQYF
cdr3_nt: TGCAGTGCAACCACAGGGTACGACGAGCAGTACTTC

cdr3_length: 15
j_call: TRBJ2-7
d_call: TRBD2
v_call: TRBV28
clone_size: few
cdr3_aa: CASSFAGVHSNEQYF
cdr3_nt: TGTGCCAGCAGTTTCGCGGGAGTACACTCTAACGAGCAGTACTTC

cdr3_length: 14
j_call: TRBJ2-1
d_call: TRBD2
v_call: TRBV10-3
clone_size: many
cdr3_aa: CAISDRLADNEQFF
cdr3_nt: TGTGCCATCAGTGACCGGCTAGCGGACAATGAGCAGTTCTTC

cdr3_length: 13
j_call: TRBJ1-2
d_call: NA
v_call: TRBV28
clone_size: few
cdr3_aa: CASSYIRDDGYTF
cdr3_nt: TGTGCCAGCAGCTACATCAGGGACGACGGCTACACCTTC

cdr3_length: 17
j_call: TRBJ2-1
d_call: NA
v_call: TRBV5-1
clone_size: NA
cdr3_aa: CASSLVTGSLSYNEQFF
cdr3_nt: TGCGCCAGCAGCTTGGTGACAGGCTCCCTCTCCTACAATGAGCAGTTCTTC

cdr3_length: 15
j_call: TRBJ2-1
d_call: NA
v_call: TRBV2
clone_size: many
cdr3_aa: CASSEAQDGIGEQFF
cdr3_nt: TGTGCCAGCAGTGAAGCGCAGGATGGAATTGGTGAGCAGTTCTTC

cdr3_length: 12
j_call: TRBJ2-7
d_call: NA
v_call: TRBV20-1
clone_size: many
cdr3_aa: CSAPKGGNEQYF
cdr3_nt: TGCAGTGCACCGAAGGGGGGAAACGAGCAGTACTTC

cdr3_length: 14
j_call: TRBJ2-1
d_call: NA
v_call: TRBV7-2
clone_size: many
cdr3_aa: CASSQVQGRNEQFF
cdr3_nt: TGTGCCAGCAGCCAGGTGCAGGGAAGGAATGAGCAGTTCTTC

cdr3_length: 17
j_call: TRBJ2-5
d_call: NA
v_call: TRBV9
clone_size: NA
cdr3_aa: CASSRGAGAQVQETQYF
cdr3_nt: TGTGCCAGCAGCAGGGGGGCTGGAGCACAAGTCCAAGAGACCCAGTACTTC

cdr3_length: 15
j_call: TRBJ2-3
d_call: NA
v_call: TRBV9
clone_size: NA
cdr3_aa: CASSVRGVGTDTQYF
cdr3_nt: TGTGCCAGCAGCGTAAGAGGAGTTGGCACAGATACGCAGTATTTT

cdr3_length: 11
j_call: TRBJ2-4
d_call: NA
v_call: TRBV28
clone_size: many
cdr3_aa: CASSYENIQYF
cdr3_nt: TGTGCCAGCAGTTATGAAAACATTCAGTACTTC

cdr3_length: 18
j_call: TRBJ2-7
d_call: TRBD2
v_call: TRBV4-1
clone_size: NA
cdr3_aa: CASSHPRLAGGPMIEQYF
cdr3_nt: TGCGCCAGCAGCCACCCAAGACTAGCGGGAGGGCCGATGATCGAGCAGTACTTC

cdr3_length: 14
j_call: TRBJ2-3
d_call: NA
v_call: TRBV3-1
clone_size: NA
cdr3_aa: CASSPDLPPDTQYF
cdr3_nt: TGTGCCAGCAGCCCGGACCTCCCACCAGATACGCAGTATTTT

cdr3_length: 16
j_call: TRBJ2-3
d_call: TRBD2
v_call: TRBV10-3
clone_size: many
cdr3_aa: CAIRRTSGRSTDTQYF
cdr3_nt: TGTGCCATCAGGAGGACTAGCGGGAGATCCACAGATACGCAGTATTTT

cdr3_length: 15
j_call: TRBJ1-2
d_call: NA
v_call: TRBV10-3
clone_size: few
cdr3_aa: CAISEPTGPSYGYTF
cdr3_nt: TGTGCCATCAGTGAGCCCACCGGACCATCCTATGGCTACACCTTC

cdr3_length: 12
j_call: TRBJ2-2
d_call: NA
v_call: TRBV28
clone_size: NA
cdr3_aa: CASTLYGGRLFF
cdr3_nt: TGTGCCAGCACCCTTTATGGGGGGAGGCTGTTTTTT

cdr3_length: 15
j_call: TRBJ2-2
d_call: NA
v_call: TRBV4-2
clone_size: few
cdr3_aa: CASSQKRLNTGELFF
cdr3_nt: TGTGCCAGCAGCCAAAAGCGGTTGAACACCGGGGAGCTGTTTTTT

cdr3_length: 15
j_call: TRBJ2-5
d_call: NA
v_call: TRBV9
clone_size: NA
cdr3_aa: CASSVIAWGAETQYF
cdr3_nt: TGTGCCAGCAGCGTCATTGCGTGGGGTGCAGAGACCCAGTACTTC

cdr3_length: 16
j_call: TRBJ2-1
d_call: NA
v_call: TRBV30
clone_size: NA
cdr3_aa: CAWSVRDLRSYNEQFF
cdr3_nt: TGTGCCTGGAGTGTACGGGACTTAAGATCCTACAATGAGCAGTTCTTC

cdr3_length: 13
j_call: TRBJ2-3
d_call: TRBD2
v_call: TRBV4-3
clone_size: few
cdr3_aa: CASSQADGRRQYF
cdr3_nt: TGCGCCAGCAGCCAAGCGGACGGGAGGAGGCAGTATTTT

cdr3_length: 14
j_call: TRBJ2-1
d_call: TRBD2
v_call: TRBV5-1
clone_size: NA
cdr3_aa: CASGTSGRGNEQFF
cdr3_nt: TGCGCCAGCGGGACTAGCGGGAGAGGGAACGAGCAGTTCTTC

cdr3_length: 13
j_call: TRBJ1-1
d_call: NA
v_call: TRBV10-3
clone_size: many
cdr3_aa: CAIMERRETEAFF
cdr3_nt: TGTGCCATCATGGAGAGACGAGAAACTGAAGCTTTCTTT

cdr3_length: 14
j_call: TRBJ1-6
d_call: TRBD1
v_call: TRBV6-5
clone_size: many
cdr3_aa: CASSYTDRISTLHF
cdr3_nt: TGTGCCAGCAGTTACACGGACAGGATTTCGACCCTCCACTTT

cdr3_length: 13
j_call: TRBJ1-2
d_call: NA
v_call: TRBV27
clone_size: few
cdr3_aa: CASSFGGVSGYTF
cdr3_nt: TGTGCCAGCAGTTTCGGGGGGGTGTCTGGCTACACCTTC

cdr3_length: 16
j_call: TRBJ1-2
d_call: TRBD1
v_call: TRBV27
clone_size: many
cdr3_aa: CASSPWARRTGDGYTF
cdr3_nt: TGTGCCAGCAGCCCTTGGGCTCGACGGACAGGGGATGGCTACACCTTC

cdr3_length: 14
j_call: TRBJ2-3
d_call: NA
v_call: TRBV7-2
clone_size: NA
cdr3_aa: CASTFLEGTDTQYF
cdr3_nt: TGTGCCAGCACCTTCCTAGAGGGCACAGATACGCAGTATTTT

cdr3_length: 16
j_call: TRBJ1-2
d_call: NA
v_call: TRBV7-2
clone_size: NA
cdr3_aa: CASSLAPGARSLGYTF
cdr3_nt: TGTGCCAGCAGCTTGGCCCCAGGGGCGAGGAGCCTCGGCTACACCTTC

cdr3_length: 15
j_call: TRBJ2-7
d_call: TRBD2
v_call: TRBV7-2
clone_size: NA
cdr3_aa: CASRLAGGGSYEQYF
cdr3_nt: TGTGCCAGCCGACTAGCGGGAGGGGGGAGCTACGAGCAGTACTTC

cdr3_length: 13
j_call: TRBJ2-5
d_call: NA
v_call: TRBV12-3/TRBV12-4
clone_size: many
cdr3_aa: CASSLKGSETQYF
cdr3_nt: TGTGCCAGCAGTTTGAAGGGATCAGAGACCCAGTACTTC